The clone carrying this TCR beta chain is medium-sized in the sample. The sample's time point: pre-sensitization, week 0. Treatment in this sample: therapeutic diphenylcyclopropenone sensitization with weekly scalp DPC. TCRdb fed the RACE reads into MiXCR, producing one record per CDR3 protein. This table has 84,000 or so distinct CDR3 sequences, approximately 9% appearing once. This entry is derived from a study of human T cells and chemical hapten exposure. CDR3 length equals 16 residues. The V gene's germline CDR1 is SGHTA and CDR2 FQGNSA. Trimming left V 5 bases short and J 0 bases short, with 14 bases between.

The chain employs TRBV7-2 and TRBJ1-5; D may be TRBD1 (5 bases). Specimen: whole blood, collected in connection with sensitization to the hapten diphenylcyclopropenone (DPC). The source of this sequence is a man aged 40-50 years with alopecia areata. Some clones in this sample may be carry-over from other donors' samples. In DNA form, the CDR3 reads TGTGCCAGCAGCCGCGGGAGGGGATATAGCAATCAGCCCCAGCATTTT. Its translation: CASSRGRGYSNQPQHF. Combining the CDR3 with reference TRBV7-2 and TRBJ1-5 gives the whole variable domain GAGVSQSPSNKVTEKGKDVELRCDPISGHTALYWYRQSLGQGLEFLIYFQGNSAPDKSGLPSDRFSAERTGGSVSTLTIQRTQQEDSAVYLCASSRGRGYSNQPQHFGDGTRLSIL.